Listed here are 21 T cell receptor beta chains from one sample, sequenced in a study of identical twins. TCRdb itself ran the 5' RACE reads through MiXCR, one entry per CDR3 protein. The table records under 350,000 distinct CDR3 sequences, nearly 9.5% of them present only once. The data were also submitted as part of a second study, on yellow fever vaccine responses in identical twins.

Sequenced: CD8+ T cells sorted from blood. These receptors were taken from a woman aged 18-29 years in good health.

The rearrangement uses TRBV6-1 and TRBJ2-4, with D perhaps given as TRBD1 or TRBD2 (5 bases each). This CDR3 has 14 amino acids. Germline V CDR1 and CDR2: MNHNS, SASEGT. Trimming took off 6 bases at V and 8 bases at J, with 17 bases between the two ends. The DNA of the CDR3 is TGTGCCAGCAGCGCTCGGGGCGGTTGGGACATTCAGTACTTC. The encoded protein is CASSARGGWDIQYF.

In its sample, this clonotype was seen a few times. This chain links TRBV6-2 or TRBV6-3 with TRBJ2-7; D possibly matches TRBD1 or TRBD2 (5 bases each). The CDR3 extends over 13 amino acids. Germline V gene lookup returns CDR1 MNHEY and CDR2 SVGEGT. Between the trimmed V and J ends, which lost 0 bases and 4 bases, there was a span of 7 bases. The CDR3, as DNA: TGTGCCAGCAGTTACTCGGGGGATTACGAGCAGTACTTC. Its protein is CASSYSGDYEQYF.

This clonotype was seen more than once but under ten times. V is TRBV5-1 and J is TRBJ2-3, with D maybe TRBD2 (5 bases). V dropped 4 bases and J dropped 4 bases, with 19 bases sitting between them. The CDR3 has 16 residues. Germline V gene lookup returns CDR1 SGHRS and CDR2 YFSETQ. CDR3 nucleotide sequence: TGCGCCAGCAGCCCCGATGAGGGCCCCGGGTCAGATACGCAGTATTTT. This sequence encodes CASSPDEGPGSDTQYF.

CDR3: CASSLRGSVSYEQYF. CDR3 sequence (DNA): TGTGCCAGCAGTTTAAGGGGGAGCGTCTCGTACGAGCAGTACTTC. V usage is TRBV27 and J usage is TRBJ2-7, with a tentative D call TRBD1 (6 bases). Trimming took 2 bases from V and 4 from J, leaving 15 bases between them. Germline V gives CDR1 MNHEY, CDR2 SMNVEV (reference sequence). The CDR3 sequence is 15 residues long.

This clonotype was seen many times. This chain joins TRBV6-4 and TRBJ2-3; D is possibly TRBD1 or TRBD2 (6 bases each). V lost 7 bases and J lost 2, with 13 bases in between. This CDR3 contains 14 residues. Germline V gives CDR1 MRHNA, CDR2 SNTAGT. CDR3 nucleotides: TGTGCCAGCAAGGAGGGGGGACACACAGATACGCAGTATTTT. This encodes CASKEGGHTDTQYF.

There are many counts of this clonotype. CDR3 in DNA: TGTGCCAGCAGTTTGGGGGGAGGGTCCTACGAGCAGTACTTC. This translates into CASSLGGGSYEQYF. The chain carries TRBV7-9 and TRBJ2-7, with 7 bases identical to TRBD2. This CDR3 spans 14 amino acids. J lost 1 base, V lost 6 bases, and 6 bases had no gene match. Germline loops: CDR1 SEHNR, CDR2 FQNEAQ (reference sequence).

This clonotype was detected only a few times. The chain joins TRBV11-3 to TRBJ2-1; D unresolved. Germline assignment: CDR1 SGHNT and CDR2 YENEEA. V lost 5 bases and J lost 8, with 19 bases in between. The CDR3 loop spans 15 amino acids. The CDR3 spells CASSDEASGSYEQFF. In DNA form, the CDR3 reads TGTGCCAGCAGCGACGAGGCAAGTGGGTCCTATGAGCAGTTCTTC. Drawing the rest from reference TRBV11-3 and TRBJ2-1, the complete variable domain is EAGVVQSPRYKIIEKKQPVAFWCNPISGHNTLYWYLQNLGQGPELLIRYENEEAVDDSQLPKDRFSAERLKGVDSTLKIQPAELGDSAVYLCASSDEASGSYEQFFGPGTRLTVL.

This chain uses TRBV6-1 with TRBJ2-5; TRBD2 matches at 9 bases. The ends lost 2 bases at V and 2 bases at J; junction bases unmatched: 12. CDR1 is MNHNS and CDR2 is SASEGT in the germline V gene. The CDR3 covers 18 residues. In DNA form, the CDR3 reads TGTGCCAGCAGTGAACTGTGGCGGGGGGGCCGGAGTCAAGAGACCCAGTACTTC. It is translated as CASSELWRGGRSQETQYF.

The gene calls are TRBV7-2 and TRBJ2-1; D gene uncertain. The V gene's germline CDR1 is SGHTA and CDR2 FQGNSA. Trimming removed 2 bases from V and 5 bases from J, with 7 bases in between. This CDR3 region has 13 residues. CDR3 bases: TGTGCCAGCAGCTTAAACAAGAACAATGAGCAGTTCTTC. Translating it yields CASSLNKNNEQFF.

The V call is TRBV4-2, the J call TRBJ2-3, with 7 positions matching TRBD2. The junction had 4 bases not matched to a gene; V was cut back by 4 bases and J by 3 bases. The CDR3 sequence is 14 residues long. The V gene's germline CDR1 is LGHNA and CDR2 YNFKEQ. The DNA for the CDR3 is TGTGCCAGCAGCCGCCGGGAGGAAACAGATACGCAGTATTTT. It translates to CASSRREETDTQYF.

This sequence joins TRBV6-5 and TRBJ2-1; D is uncertain. Germline lookup yields CDR1 MNHEY and CDR2 SVGAGI. The CDR3 consists of 15 residues. V lost 0 bases, J lost 5 bases, and 11 bases lay in between. CDR3 in amino acids: CASSYSTDRHNEQFF. The CDR3 DNA reads as TGTGCCAGCAGTTACTCGACGGACCGTCACAATGAGCAGTTCTTC.

This clonotype was detected many times. In nucleotides, the CDR3 is TGTGCCAGCAGGCAAATAGCGGACACCGGGGAGCTGTTTTTT. This codes for CASRQIADTGELFF. This chain joins TRBV28 and TRBJ2-2; tentative D call: TRBD2 (6 bases). Per the germline V gene, CDR1 is MDHEN and CDR2 is SYDVKM. V lost 6 bases to trimming and J lost 3 bases, with 11 bases between them. The CDR3 runs 14 residues. The entire variable domain, with the rest obtained from reference TRBV28 and TRBJ2-2, is as follows: DVKVTQSSRYLVKRTGEKVFLECVQDMDHENMFWYRQDPGLGLRLIYFSYDVKMKEKGDIPEGYSVSREKKERFSLILESASTNQTSMYLCASRQIADTGELFFGEGSRLTVL.

This clonotype occurred many times. The genes are TRBV29-1 and TRBJ2-3, with a possible D match to TRBD2 (6 bases). Trimming removed 3 bases at V and 0 bases at J, with 13 bases between. Germline V gene lookup returns CDR1 SQVTM and CDR2 ANQGSEA. The length of the CDR3 is 15 residues. The CDR3 sequence is CSVEGGLASTDTQYF. In nucleotides, the CDR3 is TGCAGCGTTGAGGGGGGACTCGCTAGCACAGATACGCAGTATTTT.

This clonotype was picked up many times. The chain employs TRBV27 and TRBJ2-1; D uncertain. Germline assignment: CDR1 MNHEY and CDR2 SMNVEV (reference sequence). The CDR3 has 12 residues. Trimming left V 11 bases short and J 9 bases short, with 17 bases between. The CDR3 protein is CAVRLPSTEQFF. The CDR3 DNA sequence: TGTGCCGTACGATTGCCCTCCACTGAGCAGTTCTTC.

V and J are TRBV30 and TRBJ2-2, with unresolved D. The CDR3 spans 12 residues. Germline CDR1 GTSNPN, CDR2 SVGIG (reference sequence). V was shortened by 7 bases and J by 4 bases, with 10 bases between the two germline ends. CDR3 nucleotides: TGTGCCTACTCCCCCCTCACCGGGGAGCTGTTTTTT. Its translation is CAYSPLTGELFF.

This clonotype appeared many times. The CDR3 region has the DNA TGTGCCAGCAGTCCTCTCATGGCAGGGAATATCTACGAGCAGTACTTC. Protein product: CASSPLMAGNIYEQYF. V usage is TRBV27 and J usage is TRBJ2-7, with D maybe TRBD1 (5 bases). The germline CDR1 and CDR2 sequences are MNHEY and SMNVEV (reference sequence). This CDR3 contains 16 residues. V lost 5 bases to trimming and J lost 3 bases, with 20 bases between them.

Only a few counts were recorded for this clonotype. The chain links TRBV10-3 to TRBJ2-7; 10 bases align to TRBD1. Per germline, CDR1 ENHRY and CDR2 SYGVKD. This CDR3 region has 14 residues. J lost 0 bases, V lost 8 bases, and 4 bases had no gene match. The CDR3 DNA follows: TGTGCCATCTCCTGGACAGGGGGCTCCTACGAGCAGTACTTC. Its protein is CAISWTGGSYEQYF.

This clonotype was counted at least ten times. V gene TRBV24-1 combines with J gene TRBJ2-3; a possible D gene is TRBD1 (5 bases). V lost 2 bases and J lost 4, with 18 bases in between. The CDR3 length is 17 residues. Germline CDR1 and CDR2: KGHDR and SFDVKD. The DNA of the CDR3 is TGTGCCACCAGTGATTCAGGGTCAGCCCTAATCCCAGATACGCAGTATTTT. Encoded protein: CATSDSGSALIPDTQYF.

A note on this clonotype: The junction and the germline gene differ at one end; a read error may be behind it. The chain has TRBV4-1 and TRBJ2-5, with 8 bases that match TRBD2. This CDR3 has 15 amino acids. Germline-derived CDR1 and CDR2 are MGHRA and YSYEKL. The CDR3 DNA is TGCGCCAGCAGCCAGGAGGGACTAGTAGGAGAGACCCACTACTTC. It codes for CASSQEGLVGETHYF.

CDR3 sequence reads: CASRYLAGEKRDAKNIQYF. The CDR3 DNA sequence: TGTGCCAGCAGATATTTAGCGGGAGAGAAAAGGGATGCCAAAAACATTCAGTACTTC. V and J are TRBV27 and TRBJ2-4; 9 bases agree with TRBD2. Unmatched junction bases numbered 16, after V lost 6 bases and J lost 1 base. CDR1 is MNHEY, CDR2 SMNVEV, per germline (reference sequence). The CDR3 consists of 19 residues.

The chain employs TRBV27 and TRBJ2-5; 9 bases match TRBD2. V lost 0 bases to trimming and J lost 4 bases; unmatched junction nucleotides: 6. Germline V gives CDR1 MNHEY, CDR2 SMNVEV (reference sequence). This CDR3 comprises 16 residues. CDR3 in amino acids: CASSLSTLAGVETQYF. CDR3 bases: TGTGCCAGCAGTTTATCGACGTTAGCGGGAGTAGAGACCCAGTACTTC.